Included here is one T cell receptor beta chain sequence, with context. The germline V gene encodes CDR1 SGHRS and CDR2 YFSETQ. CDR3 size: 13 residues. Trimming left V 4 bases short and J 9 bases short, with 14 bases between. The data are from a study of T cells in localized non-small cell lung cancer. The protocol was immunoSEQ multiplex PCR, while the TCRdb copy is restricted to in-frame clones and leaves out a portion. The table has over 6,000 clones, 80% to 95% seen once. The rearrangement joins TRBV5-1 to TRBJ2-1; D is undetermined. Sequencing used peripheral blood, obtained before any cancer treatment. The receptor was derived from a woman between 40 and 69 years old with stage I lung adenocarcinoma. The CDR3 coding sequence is TGCGCCAGCAGCCCAGATAGGGCTGGTGAGCAGTTCTTC. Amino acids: CASSPDRAGEQFF.